The sequence of this T cell receptor beta chain was determined in a study of T cell repertoires in cytomegalovirus infection. Across the study: In public TCR beta signatures, there were indications of both CMV infection and matching HLA type.

TCRdb independently ran MiXCR on the reads; one entry per CDR3 protein. The sample includes roughly 800,000 distinct CDR3 sequences, 25% to 35% seen only once; the top ten take approximately 14%. Study conclusions and caveats: Dominating the ex vivo response were HLA-C-restricted CMV-specific TCR beta clonotypes.

Trimming removed 3 bases at V and 3 bases at J, with 14 bases between. Germline lookup yields CDR1 DFQATT and CDR2 SNEGSKA (reference sequence). The CDR3 runs 14 residues. As to this clonotype: Antigen: not known.

The TCR comes from a human donor in good health (CMV status not recorded). Some clones in this sample may be carry-over from other donors' samples. The specimen comprised cultured CD8+ T cells from PBMCs, sampled from culture after CMV antigen stimulation. The chain uses TRBV20-1 and TRBJ1-1; D unresolved. CDR3 sequence reads: CSASWFGVHTEAFF. CDR3 DNA sequence: TGCAGTGCTAGTTGGTTTGGGGTTCACACTGAAGCTTTCTTT.